The clone carrying this T cell receptor (beta chain) was counted a few times. V was shortened by 3 bases and J by 2 bases, with 6 bases between the two germline ends. CDR1 is SGHAT and CDR2 is FQNNGV in the germline V gene. CDR3 size: 13 residues. From the 5' RACE reads, TCRdb called clonotypes with MiXCR, one entry per CDR3 protein. The repertoire holds 300,000 to 400,000 distinct CDR3 sequences, with roughly 30% as singletons. This specimen belongs to a study of identical twins' blood T cells. The chain employs TRBV11-2 and TRBJ2-3; the D is unclear. The source of this sequence is a woman aged 18-55 years in good health. Sequencing used PBMCs. The CDR3 bases are TGTGCCAGCAGCTTCGCTTTCACAGATACGCAGTATTTT. As protein: CASSFAFTDTQYF.